This passage covers 5 T cell receptor beta chains from one sample sequenced in a study of beta chain features in type 1 diabetes. Since all of the isolated RNA was reverse transcribed, expressed TCRB transcripts were what got sequenced. Profiled with immunoSEQ multiplex PCR; TCRdb holds only in-frame clones, not every one. The sample consists of fewer than 500,000 clones, approximately 15% of them appearing once. The sample consisted of naive CD4+ T cells from blood. Receptors originate from a young man in good health.

This chain connects TRBV6-1 to TRBJ2-6; D is possibly TRBD1 (6 bases). The CDR3 is 15 amino acids. Between the trimmed V and J ends, which lost 7 bases and 0 bases, there was a span of 10 bases. Germline V gene data show CDR1 as MNHNS and CDR2 as SASEGT. CDR3 in DNA: TGTGCCAGCATCCGACAGGACTCTGGGGCCAACGTCCTGACTTTC. Protein product: CASIRQDSGANVLTF.

Only a few counts were recorded for this clone. The chain recombines TRBV7-2 with TRBJ2-3; 7 nucleotides align to TRBD2. V lost 5 bases to trimming and J lost 0 bases; unmatched junction nucleotides: 5. This CDR3 has 15 amino acids. CDR1 SGHTA and CDR2 FQGNSA come from the germline V gene. The CDR3 nucleotides are TGTGCCAGCAGCGCCTCTAGCGGCAGCACAGATACGCAGTATTTT. Amino acids: CASSASSGSTDTQYF.

The rearrangement links TRBV10-3 to TRBJ2-7; D is perhaps TRBD1 (5 bases). The length of the CDR3 is 11 residues. V was clipped by 11 bases and J by 2 bases, with 10 bases between them. CDR1 and CDR2 (germline): ENHRY, SYGVKD. CDR3 in amino acids: CASQGTYEQYF. As DNA, the CDR3 is TGTGCCTCCCAGGGTACCTACGAGCAGTACTTC.

This clone was recorded a few times. The genes are TRBV30 and TRBJ2-1; 12 bases map to TRBD2. V lost 5 bases and J lost 7; bases outside the gene matches: 12. Per germline, CDR1 GTSNPN and CDR2 SVGIG (reference sequence). The CDR3 is 16 amino acids. CDR3 sequence (DNA): TGTGCCTGGGTGACTAGCGGGAGCCCTAAAGGTAATGAGCAGTTCTTC. This encodes CAWVTSGSPKGNEQFF.

The chain recombines TRBV5-1 with TRBJ2-4; 7 bases line up with TRBD1. Looked up from germline, CDR1 is SGHRS and CDR2 is YFSETQ. V gave up 0 bases and J gave up 4 bases; unmatched junction bases: 4. The CDR3 is made up of 15 amino acids. The CDR3 DNA reads TGCGCCAGCAGCTTGGGGGGACAGTCGAAAAACATTCAGTACTTC. Translated, it gives CASSLGGQSKNIQYF. The full variable domain, its missing parts supplied by reference TRBV5-1 and TRBJ2-4, is KAGVTQTPRYLIKTRGQQVTLSCSPISGHRSVSWYQQTPGQGLQFLFEYFSETQRNKGNFPGRFSGRQFSNSRSEMNVSTLELGDSALYLCASSLGGQSKNIQYFGAGTRLSVL.